The source of this T cell receptor (beta chain) is a study of OX40 agonist ivuxolimab in advanced cancers. About the study: Earlier anti-PD-1, anti-PD-L1 or anti-CTLA-4 therapy was permitted; around 40% had received some. The study's findings and limits: Among expanded peripheral T cells, antigen specificity went undetermined.

The V and J ends lost 0 bases and 4 bases respectively, with 10 bases between them. The CDR3 has 16 residues. The germline V gene encodes CDR1 KGHSY and CDR2 FQNENV. As to this clone: Its antigen remains unknown.

This table comes from immunoSEQ multiplex PCR, and its TCRdb copy is limited to in-frame clones, with some not included. There are tens of thousands of clones in the sample; around 88% occur only once, and over 20% lies in the top ten. The V and J genes are TRBV16 and TRBJ2-6; D may correspond to TRBD1 or TRBD2 (5 bases each). This receptor was identified in an adult with an advanced solid tumor such as melanoma, head and neck, liver or kidney cancer. This sample comprised CD4+ or CD8+ T cells sorted from blood, obtained in a trial of the OX40 agonist ivuxolimab. The CDR3: CASSQSPGLGANVLTF. As DNA, the CDR3 is TGTGCCAGCAGCCAATCCCCGGGGCTCGGGGCCAACGTCCTGACTTTC.